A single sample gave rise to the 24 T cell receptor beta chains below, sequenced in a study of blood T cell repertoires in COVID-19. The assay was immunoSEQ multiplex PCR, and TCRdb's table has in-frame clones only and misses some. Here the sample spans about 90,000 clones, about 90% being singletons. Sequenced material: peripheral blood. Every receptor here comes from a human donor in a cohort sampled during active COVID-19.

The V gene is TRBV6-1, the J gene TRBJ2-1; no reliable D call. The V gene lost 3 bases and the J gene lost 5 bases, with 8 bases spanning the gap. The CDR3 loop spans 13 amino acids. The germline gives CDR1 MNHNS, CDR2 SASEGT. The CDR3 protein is CASSEEQHNEQFF. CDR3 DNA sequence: TGTGCCAGCAGTGAGGAACAGCACAATGAGCAGTTCTTC.

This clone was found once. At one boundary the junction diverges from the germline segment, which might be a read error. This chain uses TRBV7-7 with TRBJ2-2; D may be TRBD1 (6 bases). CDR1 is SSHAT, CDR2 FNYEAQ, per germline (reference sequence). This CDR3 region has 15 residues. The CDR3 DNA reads TGTGCTAGCAGTCACGACAGGACGAACACCGGGGAGCTGTTTTTT. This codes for CASSHDRTNTGELFF.

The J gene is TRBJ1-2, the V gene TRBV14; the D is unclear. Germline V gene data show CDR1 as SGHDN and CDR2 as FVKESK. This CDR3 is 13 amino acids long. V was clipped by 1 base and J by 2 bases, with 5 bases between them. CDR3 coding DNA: TGTGCCAGCAGCCAAGGGAGAAACTATGGCTACACCTTC. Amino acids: CASSQGRNYGYTF.

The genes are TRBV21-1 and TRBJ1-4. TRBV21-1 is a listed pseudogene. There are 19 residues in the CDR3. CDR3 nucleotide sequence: TGTGCCAGCACCGGAAGGAAGGATAGATGTGGGGGGGGGAATGAAAAACTGTTTTTT. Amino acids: CASTGRKDRCGGGNEKLFF.

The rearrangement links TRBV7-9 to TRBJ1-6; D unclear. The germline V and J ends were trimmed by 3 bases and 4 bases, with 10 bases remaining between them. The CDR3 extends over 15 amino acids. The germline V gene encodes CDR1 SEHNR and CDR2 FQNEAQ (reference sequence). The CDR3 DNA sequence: TGTGCCAGCAGCTTCGGAGACTATTATAATTCACCCCTCCACTTT. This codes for CASSFGDYYNSPLHF.

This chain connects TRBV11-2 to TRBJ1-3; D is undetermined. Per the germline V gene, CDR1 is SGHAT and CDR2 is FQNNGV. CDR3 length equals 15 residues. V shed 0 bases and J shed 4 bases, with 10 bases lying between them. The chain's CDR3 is CASSLDDGRGNTIYF. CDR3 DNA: TGTGCCAGCAGCTTAGATGATGGGAGGGGAAACACCATATATTTT. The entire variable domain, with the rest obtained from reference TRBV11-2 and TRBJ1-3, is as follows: EAGVAQSPRYKIIEKRQSVAFWCNPISGHATLYWYQQILGQGPKLLIQFQNNGVVDDSQLPKDRFSAERLKGVDSTLKIQPAKLEDSAVYLCASSLDDGRGNTIYFGEGSWLTVV.

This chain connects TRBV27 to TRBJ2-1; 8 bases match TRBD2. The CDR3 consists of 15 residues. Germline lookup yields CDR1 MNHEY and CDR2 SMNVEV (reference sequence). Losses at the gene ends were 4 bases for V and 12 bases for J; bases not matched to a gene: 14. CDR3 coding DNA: TGTGCCAGCAGTTCCATAATCGGTCGGGGGGGGCGGCAGTTCTTC. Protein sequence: CASSSIIGRGGRQFF.

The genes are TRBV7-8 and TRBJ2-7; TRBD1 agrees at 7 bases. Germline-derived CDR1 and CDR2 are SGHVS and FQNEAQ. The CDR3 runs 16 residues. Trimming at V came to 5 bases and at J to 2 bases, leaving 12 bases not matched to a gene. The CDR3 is CASSLGSGGPAYEQYF. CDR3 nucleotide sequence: TGTGCCAGCAGCCTGGGGTCAGGGGGTCCTGCCTACGAGCAGTACTTC.

The CDR3 sequence is CASRGAQETQYF. The CDR3 nucleotides read TGCGCCAGCAGGGGGGCCCAGGAGACCCAGTACTTC. This chain links TRBV10-2 with TRBJ2-5, with a possible D match to TRBD1 (6 bases). Deletions cut 6 bases from V and 5 bases from J, with 10 bases between. The CDR3 runs 12 residues. Germline V CDR1 and CDR2: WSHSY, SAAADI.

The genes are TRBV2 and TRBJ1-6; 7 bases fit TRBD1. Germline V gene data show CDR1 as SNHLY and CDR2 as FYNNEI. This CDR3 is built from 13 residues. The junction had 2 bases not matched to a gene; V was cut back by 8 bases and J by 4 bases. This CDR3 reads CASRGQYNSPLHF. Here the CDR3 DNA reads TGTGCCAGCCGGGGACAGTATAATTCACCCCTCCACTTT.

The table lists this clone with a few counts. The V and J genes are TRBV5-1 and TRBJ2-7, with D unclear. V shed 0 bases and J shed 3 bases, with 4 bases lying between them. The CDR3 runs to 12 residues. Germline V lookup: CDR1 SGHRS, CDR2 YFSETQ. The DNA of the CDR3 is TGCGCCAGCAGCTTGGACTACTACGAGCAGTACTTC. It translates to CASSLDYYEQYF.

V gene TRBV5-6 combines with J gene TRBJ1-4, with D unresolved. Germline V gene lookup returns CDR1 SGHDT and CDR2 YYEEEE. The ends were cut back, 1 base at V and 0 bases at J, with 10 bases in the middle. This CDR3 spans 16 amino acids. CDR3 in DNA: TGTGCCAGCAGCTTGTTGATCACAGCAACTAATGAAAAACTGTTTTTT. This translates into CASSLLITATNEKLFF.

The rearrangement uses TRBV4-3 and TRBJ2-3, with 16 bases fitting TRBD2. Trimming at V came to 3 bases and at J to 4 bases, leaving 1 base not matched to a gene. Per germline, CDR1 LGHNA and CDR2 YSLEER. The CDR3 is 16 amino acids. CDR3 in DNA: TGCGCCAGCAGCCACGGGACTAGCGGGGGGGCAGATACGCAGTATTTT. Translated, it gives CASSHGTSGGADTQYF.

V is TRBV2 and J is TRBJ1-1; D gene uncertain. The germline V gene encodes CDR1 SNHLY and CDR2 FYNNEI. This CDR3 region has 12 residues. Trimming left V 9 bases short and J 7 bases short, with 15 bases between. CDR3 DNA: TGTGCCAGTAAGAGCGGACCTGTTGAAGCTTTCTTT. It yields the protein CASKSGPVEAFF.

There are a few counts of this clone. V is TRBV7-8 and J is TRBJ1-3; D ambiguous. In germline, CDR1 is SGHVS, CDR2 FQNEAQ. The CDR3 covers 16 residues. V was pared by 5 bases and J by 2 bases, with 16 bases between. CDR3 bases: TGTGCCAGCAGCCCACCAAGCAGGCCCGCTGGAAACACCATATATTTT. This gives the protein CASSPPSRPAGNTIYF.

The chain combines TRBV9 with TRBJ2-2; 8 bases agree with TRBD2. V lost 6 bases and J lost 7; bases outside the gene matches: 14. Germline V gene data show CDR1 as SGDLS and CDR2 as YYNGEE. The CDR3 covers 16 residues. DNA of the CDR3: TGTGCCAGCACATCCGGGAGGGGGGCGCGAGGCGGGGAGCTGTTTTTT. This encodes CASTSGRGARGGELFF.

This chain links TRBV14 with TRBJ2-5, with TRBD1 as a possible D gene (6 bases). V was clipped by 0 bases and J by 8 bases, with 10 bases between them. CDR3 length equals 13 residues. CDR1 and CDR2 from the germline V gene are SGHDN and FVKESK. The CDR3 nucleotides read TGTGCCAGCAGCCAAGACGTACAGGGTACCCAGTACTTC. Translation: CASSQDVQGTQYF.

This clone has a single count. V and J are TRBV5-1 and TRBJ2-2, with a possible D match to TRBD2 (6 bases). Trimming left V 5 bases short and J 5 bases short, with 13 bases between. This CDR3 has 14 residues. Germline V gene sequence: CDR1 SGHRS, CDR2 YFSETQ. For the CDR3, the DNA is TGCGCCAGCAGATCAACCGGGGGAACCGGGGAGCTGTTTTTT. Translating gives CASRSTGGTGELFF.

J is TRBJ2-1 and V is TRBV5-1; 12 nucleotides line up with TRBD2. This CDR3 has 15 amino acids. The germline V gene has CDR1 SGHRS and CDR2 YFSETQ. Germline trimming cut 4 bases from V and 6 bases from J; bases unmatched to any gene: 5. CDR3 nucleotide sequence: TGCGCCAGCAGCCTGCTAGCGGGGGGGGCCAATGAGCAGTTCTTC. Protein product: CASSLLAGGANEQFF.

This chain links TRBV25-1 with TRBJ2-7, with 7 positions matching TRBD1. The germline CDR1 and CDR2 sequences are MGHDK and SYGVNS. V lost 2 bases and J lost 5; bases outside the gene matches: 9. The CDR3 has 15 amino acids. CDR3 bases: TGTGCCAGCAGTGAACTAAAGGGGGCTATCGACGAGCAGTACTTC. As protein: CASSELKGAIDEQYF.

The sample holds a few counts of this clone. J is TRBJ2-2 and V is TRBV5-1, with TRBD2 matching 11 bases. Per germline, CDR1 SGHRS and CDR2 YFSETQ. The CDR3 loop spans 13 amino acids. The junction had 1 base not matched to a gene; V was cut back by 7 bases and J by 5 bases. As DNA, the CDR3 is TGCGCCAGCGGGACTAGCGGAACCGGGGAGCTGTTTTTT. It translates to CASGTSGTGELFF. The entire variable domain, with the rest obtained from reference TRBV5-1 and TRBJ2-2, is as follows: KAGVTQTPRYLIKTRGQQVTLSCSPISGHRSVSWYQQTPGQGLQFLFEYFSETQRNKGNFPGRFSGRQFSNSRSEMNVSTLELGDSALYLCASGTSGTGELFFGEGSRLTVL.

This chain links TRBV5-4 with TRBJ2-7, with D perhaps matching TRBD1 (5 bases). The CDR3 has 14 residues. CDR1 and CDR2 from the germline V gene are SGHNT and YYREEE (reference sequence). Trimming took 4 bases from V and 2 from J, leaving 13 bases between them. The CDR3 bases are TGTGCCAGCAGCCAGAACAGGAGAACCTACGAGCAGTACTTC. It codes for CASSQNRRTYEQYF.

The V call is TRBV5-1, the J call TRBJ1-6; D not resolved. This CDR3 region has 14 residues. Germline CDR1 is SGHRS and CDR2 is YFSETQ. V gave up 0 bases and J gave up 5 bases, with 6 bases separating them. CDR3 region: CASSLVRDNSPLHF. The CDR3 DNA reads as TGCGCCAGCAGCTTGGTCCGAGATAATTCACCCCTCCACTTT.

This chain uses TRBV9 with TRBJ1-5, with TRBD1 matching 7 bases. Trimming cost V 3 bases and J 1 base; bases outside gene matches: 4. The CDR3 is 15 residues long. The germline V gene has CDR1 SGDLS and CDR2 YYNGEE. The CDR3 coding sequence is TGTGCCAGCAGCGCGGGACAGAGGAGCAATCAGCCCCAGCATTTT. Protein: CASSAGQRSNQPQHF.